Following are 10 T cell receptor beta chains from one sample sequenced in a study of tumor and adjacent non-tumor tissue in lung cancer. Three rounds of nested PCR, following a modified ARM-PCR protocol, produced the TCRbeta library. TCRdb re-called the multiplex PCR reads through MiXCR, storing one row per CDR3 protein. The sample has more than 120,000 distinct CDR3 sequences; approximately 66% are singletons. The template was RNA from unsorted bulk tissue. Specimen: lung tumor tissue. Every receptor here comes from a man in his 60s with small cell lung cancer.

This clonotype has just a few counts. The J gene is TRBJ1-4, the V gene TRBV6-1, with D perhaps matching TRBD1 (6 bases). Trimming took off 4 bases at V and 4 bases at J, with 13 bases between the two ends. Germline lookup yields CDR1 MNHNS and CDR2 SASEGT. CDR3 length: 15 amino acids. The CDR3 nucleotides are TGTGCCAGCAGTGCATCAAGGGGGGATAATGAAAAACTGTTTTTT. This sequence encodes CASSASRGDNEKLFF.

As for this clonotype: A read error may account for a junction end that differs from germline. The V gene is TRBV4-2, the J gene TRBJ2-1; 8 bases match TRBD2. Germline loops: CDR1 LGHNA, CDR2 YNFKEQ. The CDR3 sequence is 17 residues long. The DNA for the CDR3 is TGTGCCAGCAACCAAAATAGCCAGCGGGAGTCCAACAATGAGCAGTTCTTT. Its protein product is CASNQNSQRESNNEQFF.

A word on this clonotype: The junction and the germline gene differ at one end; a read error may be behind it. V usage is TRBV28 and J usage is TRBJ2-5; a weak D match, TRBD2 (5 bases). The CDR3 runs to 13 residues. Germline CDR1 and CDR2: MDHEN and SYDVKM. CDR3 DNA sequence: TGTGCCAGCAGTTCCCAGGCAGCGGAGACCCATTACTTC. Amino acids: CASSSQAAETHYF.

This clonotype turned up a few times. The J gene is TRBJ2-7, the V gene TRBV6-5, with 7 bases fitting TRBD1. CDR1 is MNHEY, CDR2 SVGAGI, per germline. The length of the CDR3 is 15 residues. The junction had 9 bases not matched to a gene; V was cut back by 6 bases and J by 1 base. Here the CDR3 reads CASSPRQGRSYEQYF. The CDR3 DNA reads as TGTGCCAGCAGCCCAAGACAGGGAAGGTCCTACGAGCAGTACTTC.

Comments on this clonotype: A read error may explain this, as a much larger clone is one base away. The V and J genes are TRBV20-1 and TRBJ2-3; TRBD2 aligns across 10 bases. Germline CDR1 reads DFQATT; CDR2 reads SNEGSKA (reference sequence). This CDR3 contains 13 residues. The junction had 12 bases not matched to a gene; V was cut back by 7 bases and J by 11 bases. The DNA for the CDR3 is TGCAGTGTTAGCATAGCGGGAGGTGAGGGGCAGTATTTT. Its protein is CSVSIAGGEGQYF.

There are many counts of this clonotype. V usage is TRBV20-1 and J usage is TRBJ2-2; TRBD2 agrees at 10 bases. The germline V gene has CDR1 DFQATT and CDR2 SNEGSKA (reference sequence). The CDR3 has 16 amino acids. The CDR3 region has the DNA TGCAGCGCCCCGCTAGCGGGAGCCTTGGGAACCGGGGAGCTGTTTTTT. Protein: CSAPLAGALGTGELFF.

Note on this clonotype: One end of the junction varies from germline; a read error may be responsible. This chain joins TRBV20-1 and TRBJ2-4, with D perhaps being TRBD1 or TRBD2 (5 bases each). CDR3 size: 15 residues. Looked up from germline, CDR1 is DFQATT and CDR2 is SNEGSKA (reference sequence). The DNA for the CDR3 is TGCAGTACTAGAGTAGGAACAGGCCCTAAAAACATTCAGTACTTC. Its protein product is CSTRVGTGPKNIQYF.

V usage is TRBV5-5 and J usage is TRBJ2-3, with TRBD2 matching 10 bases. CDR1 SGHKS and CDR2 YYEKEE come from the germline V gene (reference sequence). The J segment lost 6 bases and the V segment lost 6 bases, leaving 7 bases of the junction unmatched. The CDR3 runs to 14 residues. The CDR3 here is CASKREGITDTQYF. CDR3 DNA: TGTGCCAGCAAGCGGGAGGGAATCACTGATACGCAGTATTTT.

Concerning this clonotype: Because it lacks the conserved phenylalanine or tryptophan at the end, this CDR3 is likely a read error. The DNA is omitted, as the CDR3 cannot be located on it reliably, and the CDR3 follows TCRdb's listing. V is TRBV11-2 and J is TRBJ2-2; TRBD1, the table's D call, lacks a check against the DNA. The CDR3 has 15 residues if both end residues are counted. Germline CDR1 SGHAT, CDR2 FQNNGV. CDR3 protein: CASSPRQANTGELFY.

On this clonotype: At one boundary the junction diverges from the germline segment, which might be a read error. The rearrangement links TRBV4-1 to TRBJ1-1; D not resolved. The CDR3 has 13 residues. In germline, CDR1 is MGHRA, CDR2 YSYEKL. The CDR3 spells CAGSQAERFSAFF. As DNA, the CDR3 is TGCGCCGGCAGCCAGGCCGAGAGATTCTCAGCTTTCTTT.